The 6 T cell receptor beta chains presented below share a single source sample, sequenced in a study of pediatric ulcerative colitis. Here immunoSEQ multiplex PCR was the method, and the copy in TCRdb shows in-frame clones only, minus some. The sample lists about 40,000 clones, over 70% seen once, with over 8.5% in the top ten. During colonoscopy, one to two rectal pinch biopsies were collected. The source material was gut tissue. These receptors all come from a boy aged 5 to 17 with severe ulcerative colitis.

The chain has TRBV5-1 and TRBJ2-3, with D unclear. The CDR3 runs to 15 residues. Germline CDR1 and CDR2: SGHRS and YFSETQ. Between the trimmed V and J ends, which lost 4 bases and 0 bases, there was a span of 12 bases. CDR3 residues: CASSNSGPSTDTQYF. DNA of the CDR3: TGCGCCAGCAGCAACTCGGGCCCTAGCACAGATACGCAGTATTTT.

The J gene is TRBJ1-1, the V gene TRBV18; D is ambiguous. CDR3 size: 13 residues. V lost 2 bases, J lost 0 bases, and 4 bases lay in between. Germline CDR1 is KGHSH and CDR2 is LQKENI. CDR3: CASSPTLNTEAFF. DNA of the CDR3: TGTGCCAGCTCACCAACATTGAACACTGAAGCTTTCTTT.

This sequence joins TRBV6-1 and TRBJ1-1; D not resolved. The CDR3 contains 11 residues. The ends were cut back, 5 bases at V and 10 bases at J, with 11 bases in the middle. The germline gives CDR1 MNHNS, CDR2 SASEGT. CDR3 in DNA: TGTGCCAGCAGTTACGATGGGTTAGCTTTCTTT. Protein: CASSYDGLAFF.

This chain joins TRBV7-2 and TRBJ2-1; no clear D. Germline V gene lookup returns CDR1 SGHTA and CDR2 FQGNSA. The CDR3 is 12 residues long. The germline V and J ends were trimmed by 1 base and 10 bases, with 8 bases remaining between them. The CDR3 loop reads CASSLVGIEQFF. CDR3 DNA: TGTGCCAGCAGCTTAGTAGGTATCGAGCAGTTCTTC.

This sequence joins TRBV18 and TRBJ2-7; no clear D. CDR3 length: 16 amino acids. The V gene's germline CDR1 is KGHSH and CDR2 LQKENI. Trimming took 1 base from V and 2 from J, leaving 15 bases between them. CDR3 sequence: CASSPQLSRQPYEQYF. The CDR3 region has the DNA TGTGCCAGCTCACCACAACTATCTCGCCAACCCTACGAGCAGTACTTC.

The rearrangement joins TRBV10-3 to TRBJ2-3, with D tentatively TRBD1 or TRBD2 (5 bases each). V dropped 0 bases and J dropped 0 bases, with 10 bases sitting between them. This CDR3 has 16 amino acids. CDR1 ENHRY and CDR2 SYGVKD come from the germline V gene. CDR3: CAISESGRSSTDTQYF. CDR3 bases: TGTGCCATCAGTGAGTCGGGACGGTCTAGCACAGATACGCAGTATTTT.